A selection of T cell receptor beta chains follows, all from one sample in a study of T cell repertoires and HLA-DP antigens. Profiling relied on immunoSEQ multiplex PCR, and the TCRdb table lists in-frame clones only, not all of them. In the table there are around 100,000 clones, around 92% of which are singletons. Their antigens remain unidentified. Sample: CD4+ T cells from PBMCs. All receptors come from a woman in her late teens or twenties in good health and CMV-seronegative. The conserved cysteine and the conserved F or W are not part of the CDR3 here.

j_gene	v_gene	CDR3aa
TRBJ1-4	TRBV5-4	ASSYNRGLNEKLF
TRBJ2-7	TRBV7-9	ASSFPGQGAEQY
TRBJ1-4	TRBV28	ASSLGQDNEKLF
TRBJ2-5	TRBV2	ASSGNGKTQY
TRBJ1-5	TRBV10-3	AISDEGAGSQPQH
TRBJ1-5	TRBV7-8	ASSSDRGEGNQPQH
TRBJ2-3	TRBV29-1	SVEILAPGTDTQY
TRBJ2-5	TRBV7-8	ASSLVGQRETQY
TRBJ1-3	TRBV4-2	ASSQDRDTIY
TRBJ2-3	TRBV7-2	ASSFSSGGAADTQY
TRBJ1-4	TRBV6-5	ASTEGIGEKLF
TRBJ1-3	TRBV11-2	ASSLDSDRRSGNTIY
TRBJ1-1	TRBV14	ASSLNGGGTEAF
TRBJ1-1	TRBV7-2	ASSYVTGLNTEAF
TRBJ1-1	TRBV10-3	AISQIGTGVTEAF
TRBJ2-2	TRBV5-1	ASSFDWTGVAGELF
TRBJ1-2	TRBV15	ATSREGLPYKGYT
TRBJ2-3	TRBV5-6	ASSQRAGRTDTQY
TRBJ2-4	TRBV9	ASSAPSTNIQY
TRBJ2-1	TRBV7-9	ASSPRRGGRNEQF
TRBJ2-1	TRBV28	ASSLPGRTTHEQF
TRBJ2-7	TRBV5-1	ASSFLAGDSYEQY
TRBJ2-2	TRBV9	ASSNRDKNTGELF
TRBJ1-1	TRBV25-1	ASRGQGSTEAF
TRBJ1-2	TRBV29-1	SVEDPQVGYYGYT
TRBJ2-5	TRBV9	ASSPTPRTSGGTQY
TRBJ1-2	TRBV6-5	ASRRDRAAYGYT
TRBJ1-2	TRBV6-5	ASKWNRRAYGYT
TRBJ1-1	TRBV28	AAIGTGGQEAF
TRBJ1-5	TRBV28	ASSLGTGGISNQPQH
TRBJ2-2	TRBV9	ASSINSGALKFTGELF
TRBJ1-3	TRBV14	ASSQDNRRGGNTIY
TRBJ2-6	TRBV6-6	ASKIPGANVLT
TRBJ1-2	TRBV29-1	SVAEGDYYGYT
TRBJ2-2	TRBV7-2	ASSLAINTGELF